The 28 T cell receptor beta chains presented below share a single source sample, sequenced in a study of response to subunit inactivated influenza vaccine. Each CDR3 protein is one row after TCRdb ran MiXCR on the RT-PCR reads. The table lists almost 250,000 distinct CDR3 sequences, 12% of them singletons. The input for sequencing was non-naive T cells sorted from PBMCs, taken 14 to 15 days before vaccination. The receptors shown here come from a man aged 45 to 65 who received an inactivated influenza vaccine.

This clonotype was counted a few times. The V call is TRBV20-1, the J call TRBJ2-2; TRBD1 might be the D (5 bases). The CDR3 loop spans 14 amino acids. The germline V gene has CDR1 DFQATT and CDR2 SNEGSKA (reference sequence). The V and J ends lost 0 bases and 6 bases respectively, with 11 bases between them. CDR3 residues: CSAREAGKAGELFF. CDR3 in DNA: TGCAGTGCTAGAGAGGCAGGGAAGGCCGGGGAGCTGTTTTTT.

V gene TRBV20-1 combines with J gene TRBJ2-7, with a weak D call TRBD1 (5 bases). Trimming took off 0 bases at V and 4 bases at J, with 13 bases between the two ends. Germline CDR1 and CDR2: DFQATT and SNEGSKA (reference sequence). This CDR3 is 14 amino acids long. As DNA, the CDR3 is TGCAGTGCTAGAGATCAAGGGTCAGGGTACGAGCAGTACTTC. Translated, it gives CSARDQGSGYEQYF.

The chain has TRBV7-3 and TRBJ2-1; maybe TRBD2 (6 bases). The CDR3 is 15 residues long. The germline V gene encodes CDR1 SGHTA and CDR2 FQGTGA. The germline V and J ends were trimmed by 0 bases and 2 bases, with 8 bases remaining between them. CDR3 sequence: CASSLTLAAYNEQFF. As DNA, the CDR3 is TGTGCCAGCAGCTTAACGTTAGCGGCCTACAATGAGCAGTTCTTC.

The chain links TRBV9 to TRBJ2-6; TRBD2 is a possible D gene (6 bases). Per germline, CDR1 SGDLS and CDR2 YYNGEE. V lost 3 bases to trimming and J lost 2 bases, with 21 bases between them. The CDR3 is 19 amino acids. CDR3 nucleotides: TGTGCCAGCAGCGCCAGTCAGTGGGGGGAGATCCCTGGGGCCAACGTCCTGACTTTC. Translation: CASSASQWGEIPGANVLTF.

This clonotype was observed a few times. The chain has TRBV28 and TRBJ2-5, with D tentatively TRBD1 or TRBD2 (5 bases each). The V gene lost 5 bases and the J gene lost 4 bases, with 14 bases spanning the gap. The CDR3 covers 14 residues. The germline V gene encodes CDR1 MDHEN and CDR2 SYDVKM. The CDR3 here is CASSHWGSRETQYF. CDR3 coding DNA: TGTGCCAGCAGTCACTGGGGGTCCAGAGAGACCCAGTACTTC.

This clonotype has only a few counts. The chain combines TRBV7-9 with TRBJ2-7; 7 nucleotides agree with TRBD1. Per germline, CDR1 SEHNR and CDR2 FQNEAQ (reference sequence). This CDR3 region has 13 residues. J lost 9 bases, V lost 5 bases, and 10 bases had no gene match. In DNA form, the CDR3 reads TGTGCCAGCAGCGCCACAGGGGAGAAGGGGCAGTACTTC. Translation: CASSATGEKGQYF.

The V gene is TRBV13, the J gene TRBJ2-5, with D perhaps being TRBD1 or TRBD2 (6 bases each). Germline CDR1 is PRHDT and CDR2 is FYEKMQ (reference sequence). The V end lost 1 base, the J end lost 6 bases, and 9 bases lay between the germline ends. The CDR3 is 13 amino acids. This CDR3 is CASSLVGGQTQYF. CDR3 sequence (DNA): TGTGCCAGCAGCTTAGTGGGGGGCCAGACCCAGTACTTC.

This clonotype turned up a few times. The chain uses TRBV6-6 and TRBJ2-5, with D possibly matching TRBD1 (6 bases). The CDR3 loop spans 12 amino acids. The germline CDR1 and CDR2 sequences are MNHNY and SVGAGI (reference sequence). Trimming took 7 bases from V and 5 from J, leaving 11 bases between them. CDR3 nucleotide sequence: TGTGCCAGCACCCCAGGGGTCGAGACCCAGTACTTC. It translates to CASTPGVETQYF.

The CDR3 DNA follows: TGCGCCAGCAGCCAACCCGGGACAGGCGACTACTATGGCTACACCTTC. Protein product: CASSQPGTGDYYGYTF. The rearrangement uses TRBV4-1 and TRBJ1-2; 8 nucleotides line up with TRBD1. The CDR3 extends over 16 amino acids. V gave up 2 bases and J gave up 3 bases; unmatched junction bases: 8. The germline V gene has CDR1 MGHRA and CDR2 YSYEKL.

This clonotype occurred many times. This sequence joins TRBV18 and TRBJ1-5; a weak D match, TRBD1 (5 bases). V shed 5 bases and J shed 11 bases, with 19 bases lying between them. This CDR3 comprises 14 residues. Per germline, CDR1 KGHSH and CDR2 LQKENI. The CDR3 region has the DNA TGTGCCAGCTCAATAGAGGGGCGCGGAGAGGCCCAGCATTTT. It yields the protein CASSIEGRGEAQHF.

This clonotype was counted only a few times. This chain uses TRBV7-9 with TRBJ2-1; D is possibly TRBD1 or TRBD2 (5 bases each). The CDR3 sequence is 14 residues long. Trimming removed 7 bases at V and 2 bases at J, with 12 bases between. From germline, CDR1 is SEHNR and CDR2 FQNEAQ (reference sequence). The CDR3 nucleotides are TGTGCCAGCATCCTCGGGACCCCCTACAATGAGCAGTTCTTC. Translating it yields CASILGTPYNEQFF.

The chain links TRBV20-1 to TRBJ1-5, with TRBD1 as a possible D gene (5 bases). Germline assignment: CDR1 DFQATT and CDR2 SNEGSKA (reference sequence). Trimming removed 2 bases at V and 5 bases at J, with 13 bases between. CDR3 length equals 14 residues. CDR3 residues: CSARPPGNDQPQHF. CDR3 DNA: TGCAGTGCTAGACCCCCAGGGAACGATCAGCCCCAGCATTTT.

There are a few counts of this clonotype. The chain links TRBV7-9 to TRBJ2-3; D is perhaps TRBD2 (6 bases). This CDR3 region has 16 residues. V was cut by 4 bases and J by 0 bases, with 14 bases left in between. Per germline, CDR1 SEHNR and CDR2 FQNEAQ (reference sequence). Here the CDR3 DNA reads TGTGCCAGCAGCTATCCCGGACTAACTAGCACAGATACGCAGTATTTT. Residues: CASSYPGLTSTDTQYF.

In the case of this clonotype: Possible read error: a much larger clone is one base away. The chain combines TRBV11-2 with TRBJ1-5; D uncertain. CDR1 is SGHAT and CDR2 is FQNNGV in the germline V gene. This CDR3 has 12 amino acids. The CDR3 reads CASGFGDQPQHF. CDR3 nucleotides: TGTGCCAGCGGCTTCGGAGATCAGCCCCAGCATTTT.

The CDR3 DNA reads TGTGCCAGCAGCCAAGTTGGGGGTAATTCACCCCTCCACTTT. It encodes CASSQVGGNSPLHF. V is TRBV3-1 and J is TRBJ1-6; perhaps TRBD1 as D (5 bases). CDR3 length: 14 residues. Germline lookup yields CDR1 LGHDT and CDR2 YNNKEL (reference sequence). V dropped 1 base and J dropped 6 bases, with 7 bases sitting between them. Full variable domain (rest looked up from reference TRBV3-1 and TRBJ1-6): DTAVSQTPKYLVTQMGNDKSIKCEQNLGHDTMYWYKQDSKKFLKIMFSYNNKELIINETVPNRFSPKSPDKAHLNLHINSLELGDSAVYFCASSQVGGNSPLHFGNGTRLTVT.

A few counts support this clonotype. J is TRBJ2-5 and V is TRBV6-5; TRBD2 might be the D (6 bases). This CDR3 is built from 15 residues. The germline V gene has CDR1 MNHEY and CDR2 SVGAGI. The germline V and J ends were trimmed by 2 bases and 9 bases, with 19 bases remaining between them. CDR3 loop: CASSYDEGTLGPQYF. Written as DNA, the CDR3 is TGTGCCAGCAGTTACGATGAAGGGACTCTCGGGCCCCAGTACTTC.

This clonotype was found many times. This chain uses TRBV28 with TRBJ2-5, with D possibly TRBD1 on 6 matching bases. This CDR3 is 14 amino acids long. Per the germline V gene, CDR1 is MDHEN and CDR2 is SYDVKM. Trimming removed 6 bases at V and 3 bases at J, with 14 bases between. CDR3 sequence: CASRTRQDEETQYF. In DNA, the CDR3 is TGTGCCAGCAGAACCAGACAGGACGAAGAGACCCAGTACTTC.

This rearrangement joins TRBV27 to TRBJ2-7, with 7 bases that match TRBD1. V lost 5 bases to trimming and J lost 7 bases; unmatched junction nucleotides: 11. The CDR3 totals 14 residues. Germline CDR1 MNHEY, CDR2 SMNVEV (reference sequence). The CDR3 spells CASSPNRGYGEQYF. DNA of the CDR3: TGTGCCAGCAGTCCAAACAGGGGCTACGGGGAGCAGTACTTC.

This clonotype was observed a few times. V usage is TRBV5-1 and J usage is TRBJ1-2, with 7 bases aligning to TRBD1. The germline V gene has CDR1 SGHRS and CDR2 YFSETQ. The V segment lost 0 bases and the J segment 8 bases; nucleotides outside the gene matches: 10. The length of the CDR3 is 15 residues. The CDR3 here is CASSLEGTVQPGYTF. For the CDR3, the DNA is TGCGCCAGCAGCTTGGAGGGGACAGTCCAGCCGGGCTACACCTTC.

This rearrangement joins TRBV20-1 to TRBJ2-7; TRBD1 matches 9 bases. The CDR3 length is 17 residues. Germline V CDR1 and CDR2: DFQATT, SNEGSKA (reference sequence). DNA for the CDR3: TGCTGCGCTCCGCGGCGCACAACAGGGGGCGCAGCCTACGAGCAGTACTTC. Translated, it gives CCAPRRTTGGAAYEQYF.

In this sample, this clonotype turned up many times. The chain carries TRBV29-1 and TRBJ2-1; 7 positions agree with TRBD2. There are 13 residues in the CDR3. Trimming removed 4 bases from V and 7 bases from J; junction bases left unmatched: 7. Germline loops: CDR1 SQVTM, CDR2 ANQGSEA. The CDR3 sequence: CSVAAGWENEQFF. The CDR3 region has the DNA TGCAGCGTTGCAGCGGGATGGGAGAATGAGCAGTTCTTC.

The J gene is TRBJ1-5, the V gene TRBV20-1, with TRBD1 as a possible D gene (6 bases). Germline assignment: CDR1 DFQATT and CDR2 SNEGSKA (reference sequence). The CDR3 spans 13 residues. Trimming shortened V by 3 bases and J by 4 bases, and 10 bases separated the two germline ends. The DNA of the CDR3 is TGCAGTGCTAGGGACAGCCTTAATCAGCCCCAGCATTTT. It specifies CSARDSLNQPQHF.

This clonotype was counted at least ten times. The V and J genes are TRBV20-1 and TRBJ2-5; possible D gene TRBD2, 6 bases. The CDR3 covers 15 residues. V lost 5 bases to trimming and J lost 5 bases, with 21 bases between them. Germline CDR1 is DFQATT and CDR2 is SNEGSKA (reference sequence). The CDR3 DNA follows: TGCAGTGCTGAGACTTCGCCTGGGGGGTGGGAGACCCAGTACTTC. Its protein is CSAETSPGGWETQYF.

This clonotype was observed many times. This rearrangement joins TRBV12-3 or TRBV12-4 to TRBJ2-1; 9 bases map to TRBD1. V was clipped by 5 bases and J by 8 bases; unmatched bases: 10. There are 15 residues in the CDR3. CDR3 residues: CASSLSGTGLDEQFF. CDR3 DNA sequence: TGTGCCAGCAGTCTAAGTGGGACAGGGCTCGATGAGCAGTTCTTC.

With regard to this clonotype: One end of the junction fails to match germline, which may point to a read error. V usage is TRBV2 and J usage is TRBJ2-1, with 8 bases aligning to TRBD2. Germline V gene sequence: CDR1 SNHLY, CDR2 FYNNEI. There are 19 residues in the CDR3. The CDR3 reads CTSSCGPVGGRIPYNEQFF. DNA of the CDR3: TGTACCAGCAGCTGTGGGCCTGTCGGCGGGAGGATACCCTACAATGAGCAGTTCTTC. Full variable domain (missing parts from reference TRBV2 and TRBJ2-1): EPEVTQTPSHQVTQMGQEVILRCVPISNHLYFYWYRQILGQKVEFLVSFYNNEISEKSEIFDDQFSVERPDGSNFTLKIRSTKLEDSAMYFCTSSCGPVGGRIPYNEQFFGPGTRLTVL.

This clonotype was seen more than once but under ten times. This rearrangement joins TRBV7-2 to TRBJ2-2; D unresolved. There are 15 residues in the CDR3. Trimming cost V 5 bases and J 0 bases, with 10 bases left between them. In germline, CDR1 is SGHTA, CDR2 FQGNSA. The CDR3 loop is CASSRSWANTGELFF. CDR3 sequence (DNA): TGTGCCAGCAGCCGCAGTTGGGCGAACACCGGGGAGCTGTTTTTT. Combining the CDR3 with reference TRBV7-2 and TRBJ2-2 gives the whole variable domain GAGVSQSPSNKVTEKGKDVELRCDPISGHTALYWYRQSLGQGLEFLIYFQGNSAPDKSGLPSDRFSAERTGGSVSTLTIQRTQQEDSAVYLCASSRSWANTGELFFGEGSRLTVL.

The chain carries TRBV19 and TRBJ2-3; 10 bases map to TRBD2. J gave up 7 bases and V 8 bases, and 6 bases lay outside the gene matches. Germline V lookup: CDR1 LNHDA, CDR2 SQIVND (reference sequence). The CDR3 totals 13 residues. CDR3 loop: CASRTSGTNTQYF. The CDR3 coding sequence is TGTGCCAGTCGGACTAGCGGAACTAATACGCAGTATTTT.

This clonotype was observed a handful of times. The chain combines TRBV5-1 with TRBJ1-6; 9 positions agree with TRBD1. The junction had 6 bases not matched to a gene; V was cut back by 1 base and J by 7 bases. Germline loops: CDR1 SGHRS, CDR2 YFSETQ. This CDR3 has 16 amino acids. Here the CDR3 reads CASSLRGQGGNSPLHF. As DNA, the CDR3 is TGCGCCAGCAGCTTGCGGGGACAGGGCGGGAATTCACCCCTCCACTTT.